This T cell receptor beta chain comes out of a study of a mutant IDH1 vaccine in newly diagnosed glioma. Turning to the study itself: Patients were given eight vaccinations, scheduled in weeks 1, 3, 5, 7, 11, 15, 19 and 23. Of the patients given treatment, approximately 60% were male and roughly 38% were female, and a mean age of roughly 40 years was recorded.

The method was immunoSEQ multiplex PCR; TCRdb's version includes in-frame clones alone and lacks a portion of them. The table includes 110,000 or so clones, 85% to 90% detected once. The time point: week 11, during vaccination. Every vaccine dose comprised 300 ug of mutant IDH1 20-mer peptide plus topical imiquimod. As for this clone: The antigen remains undetermined.

This TCR was recovered from a woman aged 50 to 65 with glioma. Sequencing used PBMCs, obtained from a glioma patient whose treatment included an IDH1 peptide vaccine.

This CDR3 reads CASRPTGSAGANVLTF. CDR3 in DNA: TGCGCCAGCAGACCGACAGGGTCGGCTGGGGCCAACGTCCTGACTTTC. The gene calls are TRBV5-1 and TRBJ2-6; 7 bases map to TRBD1. Trimming took 5 bases from V and 2 from J; bases not matched to a gene: 7. The CDR3 has 16 residues. Germline V gene lookup returns CDR1 SGHRS and CDR2 YFSETQ.